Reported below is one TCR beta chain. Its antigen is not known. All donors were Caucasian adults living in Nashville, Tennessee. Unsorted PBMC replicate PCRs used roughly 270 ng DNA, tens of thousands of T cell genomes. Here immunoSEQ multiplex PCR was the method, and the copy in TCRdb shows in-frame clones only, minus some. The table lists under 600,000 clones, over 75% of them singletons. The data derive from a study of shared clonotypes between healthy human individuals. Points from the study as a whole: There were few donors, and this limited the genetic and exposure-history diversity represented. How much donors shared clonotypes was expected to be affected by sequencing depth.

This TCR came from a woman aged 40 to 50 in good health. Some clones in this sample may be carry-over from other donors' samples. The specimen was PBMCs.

In nucleotides, the CDR3 is TGTGCCAGCAGCCTCGCAAATCAGCCCCAGCATTTT. Its protein product is CASSLANQPQHF. The V call is TRBV7-2, the J call TRBJ1-5; D unresolved. V lost 5 bases and J lost 4, with 6 bases in between. There are 12 residues in the CDR3. Germline values: CDR1 SGHTA, CDR2 FQGNSA.